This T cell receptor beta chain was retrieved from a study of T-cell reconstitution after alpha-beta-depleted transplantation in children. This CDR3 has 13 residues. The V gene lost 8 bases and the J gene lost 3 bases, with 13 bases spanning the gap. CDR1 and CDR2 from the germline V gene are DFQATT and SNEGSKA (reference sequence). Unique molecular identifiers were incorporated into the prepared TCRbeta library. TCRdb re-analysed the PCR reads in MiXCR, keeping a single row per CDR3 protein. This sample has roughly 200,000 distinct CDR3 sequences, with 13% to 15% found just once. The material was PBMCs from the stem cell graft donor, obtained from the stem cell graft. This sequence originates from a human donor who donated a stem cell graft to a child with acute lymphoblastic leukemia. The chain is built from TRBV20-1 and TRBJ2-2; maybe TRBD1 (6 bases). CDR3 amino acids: CSYYKGDTGELFF. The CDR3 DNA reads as TGCAGTTATTACAAGGGGGACACCGGGGAGCTGTTTTTT.